Below, 28 T cell receptor beta chains from the same sample are listed, as sequenced in a study of T cell responses to AZD1222 COVID-19 vaccine. Assay: immunoSEQ multiplex PCR; the TCRdb copy retains only in-frame clones and omits some. The sample yields about 150,000 clones, about 90% seen once. This sample comprised peripheral blood, obtained on day 0 of MenACWY control vaccination. All receptors derive from an adult in good health.

The chain recombines TRBV2 with TRBJ1-2, with D unclear. Germline CDR1 is SNHLY and CDR2 is FYNNEI. This CDR3 contains 13 residues. Trimming removed 2 bases from V and 1 base from J, with 5 bases in between. In DNA, the CDR3 is TGTGCCAGCAGTGAACGTGTTAACTATGGCTACACCTTC. This encodes CASSERVNYGYTF.

The chain combines TRBV7-2 with TRBJ1-4; 8 nucleotides match TRBD1. The V gene's germline CDR1 is SGHTA and CDR2 FQGNSA. The CDR3 sequence is 15 residues long. Trimming cost V 5 bases and J 8 bases; bases outside gene matches: 10. The CDR3 region is CASSPQDRAGEKLFF. CDR3 DNA: TGTGCCAGCAGCCCTCAGGACAGGGCGGGAGAAAAACTGTTTTTT.

The chain uses TRBV5-6 and TRBJ1-1; D unresolved. The germline gives CDR1 SGHDT, CDR2 YYEEEE. The length of the CDR3 is 14 residues. V lost 0 bases to trimming and J lost 5 bases, with 11 bases between them. The CDR3 loop reads CASSLGLEGTEAFF. CDR3 DNA: TGTGCCAGCAGCTTGGGTCTTGAAGGGACTGAAGCTTTCTTT.

The chain combines TRBV27 with TRBJ1-5; D is unclear. The germline CDR1 and CDR2 sequences are MNHEY and SMNVEV (reference sequence). This CDR3 has 14 amino acids. V was clipped by 2 bases and J by 3 bases, with 8 bases between them. The CDR3 here is CASSLHVVNQPQHF. Here the CDR3 DNA reads TGTGCCAGCAGTTTACACGTAGTCAATCAGCCCCAGCATTTT.

The V and J genes are TRBV30 and TRBJ2-6, with D tentatively TRBD1 or TRBD2 (6 bases each). The CDR3 covers 16 residues. In germline, CDR1 is GTSNPN, CDR2 SVGIG (reference sequence). The ends were cut back, 5 bases at V and 1 base at J, with 15 bases in the middle. The CDR3 DNA sequence: TGTGCCTGGGACAGGAGGGGGAGGTCTGGGGCCAACGTCCTGACTTTC. It codes for CAWDRRGRSGANVLTF.

This clone was recorded a few times. The chain uses TRBV6-2 or TRBV6-3 and TRBJ1-2, with D possibly TRBD1 on 6 matching bases. V shed 4 bases and J shed 6 bases, with 18 bases lying between them. CDR1 is MNHEY, CDR2 SVGEGT, per germline. The CDR3 is made up of 15 amino acids. In DNA form, the CDR3 reads TGTGCCAGCAGTTCCCATGGGCAGGGGATAGATGGCTACACCTTC. It translates to CASSSHGQGIDGYTF.

Note on this clone: The sample holds other DNA sequences that translate to the same CDR3. This chain joins TRBV5-1 and TRBJ1-4; TRBD1 might be the D (6 bases). Germline V lookup: CDR1 SGHRS, CDR2 YFSETQ. The CDR3 is 13 residues long. Trimming pared 2 bases from V and 5 bases from J, leaving 7 bases between. This chain's CDR3 is CASSLQGNEKLFF. CDR3 bases: TGCGCCAGCAGCTTACAGGGAAATGAAAAACTGTTTTTT.

J is TRBJ1-3 and V is TRBV9, with D possibly being TRBD1 (5 bases). Per the germline V gene, CDR1 is SGDLS and CDR2 is YYNGEE. With 3 bases removed from V and 1 base from J, the gap between germline ends came to 14 bases. This CDR3 contains 16 residues. CDR3 nucleotide sequence: TGTGCCAGCAGCGCCGATCCTAGGGGATCTGGAAACACCATATATTTT. It specifies CASSADPRGSGNTIYF.

The chain joins TRBV28 to TRBJ1-2; tentative D call: TRBD1 (6 bases). CDR1 MDHEN and CDR2 SYDVKM come from the germline V gene. V shed 4 bases and J shed 2 bases, with 11 bases lying between them. The CDR3 runs 14 residues. CDR3 sequence (DNA): TGTGCCAGCAGTTCCTATACAGGGAACTATGGCTACACCTTC. Residues: CASSSYTGNYGYTF.

The chain has TRBV5-8 and TRBJ2-7; tentatively, D is TRBD1 (5 bases). CDR3 length equals 15 residues. Germline loops: CDR1 SGHTS, CDR2 YDEGEE. The V end was cut by 0 bases, the J end by 1 base, with 11 bases between. The CDR3 nucleotides are TGTGCCAGCAGCTTGGCGGTCCAGGGATCCTACGAGCAGTACGTC. Encoded protein: CASSLAVQGSYEQYV.

This clone was picked up one time. The rearrangement uses TRBV5-1 and TRBJ1-5; TRBD1 agrees at 11 bases. The CDR3 runs to 14 residues. Germline trimming cut 3 bases from V and 6 bases from J; bases unmatched to any gene: 2. CDR1 is SGHRS and CDR2 is YFSETQ in the germline V gene. The CDR3 reads CASSWTGGRQPQHF. In DNA, the CDR3 is TGCGCCAGCAGCTGGACAGGGGGCCGTCAGCCCCAGCATTTT.

This chain links TRBV5-1 with TRBJ1-3; possible D gene TRBD1, 5 bases. The CDR3 consists of 14 residues. The V and J ends lost 3 bases and 3 bases respectively, with 10 bases between them. Germline V gives CDR1 SGHRS, CDR2 YFSETQ. The CDR3 DNA sequence: TGCGCCAGCAGCTCGGGGACCGGTGGAAACACCATATATTTT. Protein: CASSSGTGGNTIYF.

This chain connects TRBV5-4 to TRBJ2-1, with TRBD2 identical over 9 bases. V lost 3 bases, J lost 2 bases, and 12 bases stayed unmatched. Per germline, CDR1 SGHNT and CDR2 YYREEE (reference sequence). This CDR3 spans 18 amino acids. The CDR3 loop reads CASSSKTLAGLTYNEQFF. CDR3 nucleotides: TGTGCCAGCAGCTCAAAAACGCTAGCGGGGTTAACCTACAATGAGCAGTTCTTC. Full variable domain (rest looked up from reference TRBV5-4 and TRBJ2-1): ETGVTQSPTHLIKTRGQQVTLRCSSQSGHNTVSWYQQALGQGPQFIFQYYREEENGRGNFPPRFSGLQFPNYSSELNVNALELDDSALYLCASSSKTLAGLTYNEQFFGPGTRLTVL.

CDR3 residues: CASSLRDSNPGWSYNEQFF. The CDR3 DNA is TGCGCCAGCAGCTTGCGGGACAGTAATCCAGGGTGGTCCTACAATGAGCAGTTCTTC. This chain connects TRBV5-1 to TRBJ2-1; TRBD1 matches at 7 bases. Germline CDR1 and CDR2: SGHRS and YFSETQ. This CDR3 contains 19 residues. The V segment lost 1 base and the J segment 1 base; nucleotides outside the gene matches: 14.

This chain connects TRBV6-1 to TRBJ1-1; D is ambiguous. The CDR3 sequence is 13 residues long. Germline CDR1 and CDR2: MNHNS and SASEGT. Trimming removed 3 bases from V and 1 base from J, with 6 bases in between. CDR3 bases: TGTGCCAGCAGTGAGGTAGCGAACACTGAAGCTTTCTTT. Encoded protein: CASSEVANTEAFF.

The chain carries TRBV6-6 and TRBJ2-7; D remains ambiguous. Germline CDR1 MNHNY, CDR2 SVGAGI (reference sequence). Trimming removed 4 bases from V and 2 bases from J, with 15 bases in between. The CDR3 extends over 15 amino acids. The CDR3 protein is CASSFGIGRPYEQYV. For the CDR3, the DNA is TGTGCCAGCAGTTTTGGGATAGGCAGACCCTACGAGCAGTACGTC.

In this sample, this clone turned up once. The chain uses TRBV6-1 and TRBJ2-7, with D uncertain. This CDR3 has 16 amino acids. Germline CDR1 reads MNHNS; CDR2 reads SASEGT. Trimming left V 3 bases short and J 3 bases short, with 18 bases between. As DNA, the CDR3 is TGTGCCAGCAGTGACCCCGTGAAGGAGATGGGCTACGAGCAGTACGTC. This gives the protein CASSDPVKEMGYEQYV.

The chain links TRBV19 to TRBJ2-5; D perhaps matches TRBD2 (7 bases). The CDR3 contains 18 residues. Germline lookup yields CDR1 LNHDA and CDR2 SQIVND (reference sequence). With 6 bases removed from V and 4 bases from J, the gap between germline ends came to 27 bases. The CDR3 DNA sequence: TGTGCCAGTAGCTATAGAGAGGGGGGTAGCGGGTTCCGAGAGACCCAGTACTTC. The encoded protein is CASSYREGGSGFRETQYF.

The chain links TRBV11-3 to TRBJ1-3, with D unresolved. The V gene's germline CDR1 is SGHNT and CDR2 YENEEA. The CDR3 spans 16 residues. The V gene lost 10 bases and the J gene lost 2 bases, with 21 bases spanning the gap. The CDR3 DNA sequence: TGTGCCACCAAGAGGTTGTTATCGGGCACTGGAAACACCATATATTTT. It translates to CATKRLLSGTGNTIYF.

CDR3 residues: CASSKERDFAGTEAFF. CDR3 DNA: TGTGCCAGCAGCAAGGAGCGGGACTTCGCAGGCACTGAAGCTTTCTTT. This chain uses TRBV21-1 with TRBJ1-1. TRBV21-1 constitutes a pseudogene. This CDR3 is built from 16 residues.

The V and J genes are TRBV5-5 and TRBJ1-1; tentative D call: TRBD1 (5 bases). Germline lookup yields CDR1 SGHKS and CDR2 YYEKEE (reference sequence). The CDR3 extends over 14 amino acids. The ends were cut back, 2 bases at V and 7 bases at J, with 15 bases in the middle. This CDR3 is CASSLSPGIGEAFF. CDR3 DNA: TGTGCCAGCAGCTTAAGTCCAGGGATCGGTGAAGCTTTCTTT.

The count of this clone is one. The gene calls are TRBV5-1 and TRBJ2-3; D possibly corresponds to TRBD1 (6 bases). This CDR3 contains 14 residues. With 1 base removed from V and 3 bases from J, the gap between germline ends came to 9 bases. The germline V gene encodes CDR1 SGHRS and CDR2 YFSETQ. The CDR3 here is CASSLTGTTDTQYF. The CDR3 DNA is TGCGCCAGCAGCTTGACTGGGACAACAGATACGCAGTATTTT.

This sequence joins TRBV7-2 and TRBJ2-2, with 16 bases lining up with TRBD2. Germline values: CDR1 SGHTA, CDR2 FQGNSA. The CDR3 has 18 residues. The V segment lost 5 bases and the J segment 5 bases; nucleotides outside the gene matches: 8. CDR3 sequence (DNA): TGTGCCAGCAGCCCGGGACTAGCGGGAGGGAGGGTGACCGGGGAGCTGTTTTTT. This sequence encodes CASSPGLAGGRVTGELFF.

The chain employs TRBV27 and TRBJ2-1; D is ambiguous. The germline gives CDR1 MNHEY, CDR2 SMNVEV (reference sequence). There are 16 residues in the CDR3. Trimming took 3 bases from V and 3 from J, leaving 15 bases between them. This CDR3 reads CASSFLGRLDYNEQFF. The CDR3 DNA reads as TGTGCCAGCAGTTTTTTGGGCAGATTAGACTACAATGAGCAGTTCTTC.

This clone has a single count. The genes are TRBV11-2 and TRBJ2-3, with D perhaps matching TRBD1 (5 bases). The CDR3 contains 14 residues. The germline V and J ends were trimmed by 2 bases and 2 bases, with 8 bases remaining between them. The germline gives CDR1 SGHAT, CDR2 FQNNGV. CDR3 coding DNA: TGTGCCAGCAGCTTAAGACAGAACACAGATACGCAGTATTTT. It codes for CASSLRQNTDTQYF. Full variable domain (remainder filled in from reference TRBV11-2 and TRBJ2-3): EAGVAQSPRYKIIEKRQSVAFWCNPISGHATLYWYQQILGQGPKLLIQFQNNGVVDDSQLPKDRFSAERLKGVDSTLKIQPAKLEDSAVYLCASSLRQNTDTQYFGPGTRLTVL.

V and J are TRBV6-5 and TRBJ2-1; the match to TRBD2 covers 9 bases. The CDR3 has 13 amino acids. V lost 0 bases and J lost 15; bases outside the gene matches: 6. Looked up from germline, CDR1 is MNHEY and CDR2 is SVGAGI. The CDR3 protein is CASSYSAAGGRFF. The CDR3 DNA reads as TGTGCCAGCAGTTACTCAGCTGCGGGGGGGCGGTTCTTC.

The chain has TRBV15 and TRBJ1-4; D gene uncertain. V was cut by 0 bases and J by 12 bases, with 8 bases left in between. The length of the CDR3 is 12 residues. The germline gives CDR1 LNHNV, CDR2 YYDKDF (reference sequence). Here the CDR3 reads CATSREKKELFF. The DNA for the CDR3 is TGTGCCACCAGCAGAGAAAAGAAGGAACTGTTTTTT. The full variable domain, rest sourced from reference TRBV15 and TRBJ1-4, is DAMVIQNPRYQVTQFGKPVTLSCSQTLNHNVMYWYQQKSSQAPKLLFHYYDKDFNNEADTPDNFQSRRPNTSFCFLDIRSPGLGDTAMYLCATSREKKELFFGSGTQLSVL.

This chain connects TRBV11-2 to TRBJ1-3; no clear D. V gave up 7 bases and J gave up 6 bases, with 19 bases separating them. This CDR3 has 15 amino acids. The V gene's germline CDR1 is SGHAT and CDR2 FQNNGV. The CDR3 sequence: CASTPLQGWENTIYF. In DNA form, the CDR3 reads TGTGCCAGCACCCCGCTTCAAGGATGGGAAAACACCATATATTTT.